The subject of this entry is one T cell receptor (beta chain). Its recognized antigen is unknown. No per-base quality is available; no much larger clone lies one base away. This specimen comes from a study of blood T cell repertoires in COVID-19 (TCRdb year 2020). Regarding the study in general: The collaborator samples originated in the United States, Italy and Spain and spanned the acute and convalescent phases of COVID-19. A freely available public database, intended as a resource for researchers studying the immune response to SARS-CoV-2, is where the repertoires were released. Deeply sampled blood TCRbeta repertoires from subjects exposed to, actively infected with, or recovered from COVID-19 were included in the dataset. Nearly every sample came with metadata listing a de-identified subject ID, COVID-19 status, age in years and sex. Where HLA class I and class II types were available, the types were taken from metadata supplied by the sample provider, not from assay-based typing. The material from the prospective study consisted of cDNA or gDNA derived from T cells, B-cell-depleted T cells, or PBMCs. Samples came from the ongoing ImmuneRACE study (first 160 participants) plus 1,254 subjects from 6 global collaborators. What the research found in general, with its limitations: How much clinical and demographic metadata was included differed by source and by participant, and the metadata was provided uncurated.

TCRbeta CDR3 regions were amplified from genomic DNA by means of the immunoSEQ Assay, a bias-controlled multiplex PCR. For the original study's pipeline: Nucleated cell counts per sample were estimated from amplification of reference gene primers within the assay. Sequence reads were collapsed and filtered to measure the absolute abundance of every unique TCRbeta CDR3 rearrangement. For each sample, productive Simpson clonality was calculated as the square root of Simpson's diversity index over productive rearrangements. Drawn from immuneACCESS, this table holds only the in-frame rearrangements with V and J called that TCRdb kept. Clones are partly lost; checked studies trace under half to an unresolved V gene and leave the rest unexplained. V, J and clone size derive from that table, while D and trimming were established from the DNA sequence. In all, the sample holds about 280,000 clones, and roughly nine tenths of those were seen once. Roughly 1.9% of the sample is held by the ten biggest clonotypes.

Enrolling through a virtual design, the prospective study's participants ranged in age from roughly 18 to 90 years and lived across 24 United States geographic areas. Cohort assignment in the prospective study relied on participant-reported clinical history from a screening survey and a study questionnaire. ImmuneRACE Cohort 3 recovered participants were defined by two consecutive negative NP/OP PCR tests, healthcare professional clearance, or symptom resolution. In the prospective study, mobile phlebotomists collected whole blood, serum and a nasopharyngeal or oropharyngeal swab from each participant. Prospective study participants could optionally give additional blood draws and questionnaires over an approximately 2-month period. Before DNA extraction, prospective study blood samples were shipped either frozen or at room temperature. The CDR3 runs 17 residues from the cysteine to the phenylalanine. The entry retains the CDR3 DNA only, 51 bases that are in frame from base 1. CDR1 SGHTA and CDR2 FQGNSA are derived from the germline V gene. Germline trimming amounts to 4 bases on V and 1 base on J, with 8 as the count of junction bases outside the gene matches.

The sequenced sample consisted of PBMCs or T cells enriched from blood (not recorded which). The chain was built from TRBV7-2 and TRBJ1-1, with 11 bases in between that match TRBD1. The source is a woman aged 55-69 years who had recovered from COVID-19. The CDR3 region has the sequence CASSSTGTGGPNTEAFF. The DNA sequence is given as TGTGCCAGCAGCTCCACCGGGACAGGGGGACCGAACACTGAAGCTTTCTTT. Where the CDR3 stops, the reference TRBV7-2 and TRBJ1-1 genes take over; the full variable domain is GAGVSQSPSNKVTEKGKDVELRCDPISGHTALYWYRQSLGQGLEFLIYFQGNSAPDKSGLPSDRFSAERTGGSVSTLTIQRTQQEDSAVYLCASSSTGTGGPNTEAFFGQGTRLTVV.